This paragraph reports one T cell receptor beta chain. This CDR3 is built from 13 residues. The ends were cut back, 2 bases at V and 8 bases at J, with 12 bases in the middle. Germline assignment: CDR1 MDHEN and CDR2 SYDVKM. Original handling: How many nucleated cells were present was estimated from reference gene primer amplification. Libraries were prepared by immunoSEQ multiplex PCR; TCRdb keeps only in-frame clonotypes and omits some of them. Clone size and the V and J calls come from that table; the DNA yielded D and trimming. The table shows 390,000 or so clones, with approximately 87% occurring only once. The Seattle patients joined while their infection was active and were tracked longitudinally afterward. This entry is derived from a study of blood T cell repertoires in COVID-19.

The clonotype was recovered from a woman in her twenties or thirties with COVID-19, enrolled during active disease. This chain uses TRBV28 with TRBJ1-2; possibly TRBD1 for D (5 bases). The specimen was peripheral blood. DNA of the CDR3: TGTGCCAGCAGTTTAGGGCAGGGATGGGGCTACACCTTC. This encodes CASSLGQGWGYTF.